The T cell receptor (beta chain) described here comes from a study of blood T cell repertoires in COVID-19. Overall study context: COVID-19 samples from acute and convalescent phases originated in the United States, Italy and Spain. T cells, B-cell-depleted T cells, or PBMCs provided the cDNA or gDNA that served as material.

Sequencing was performed with immunoSEQ multiplex PCR; in TCRdb, only in-frame clones are kept and a portion is missing. The data show 150,000 to 250,000 clones, around 79% seen once. Germline CDR1 is SGHVS and CDR2 is FQNEAQ. This CDR3 contains 16 residues. V lost 5 bases and J lost 2; bases outside the gene matches: 7. Sequencing input: peripheral blood. The receptor was isolated from a woman between 40 and 50 years old with COVID-19, enrolled during active disease. The V and J genes are TRBV7-8 and TRBJ2-3, with 10 bases fitting TRBD2. CDR3 region: CASSLQREGPTDTQYF. The CDR3 nucleotides are TGTGCCAGCAGCCTACAGCGGGAGGGCCCCACAGATACGCAGTATTTT.